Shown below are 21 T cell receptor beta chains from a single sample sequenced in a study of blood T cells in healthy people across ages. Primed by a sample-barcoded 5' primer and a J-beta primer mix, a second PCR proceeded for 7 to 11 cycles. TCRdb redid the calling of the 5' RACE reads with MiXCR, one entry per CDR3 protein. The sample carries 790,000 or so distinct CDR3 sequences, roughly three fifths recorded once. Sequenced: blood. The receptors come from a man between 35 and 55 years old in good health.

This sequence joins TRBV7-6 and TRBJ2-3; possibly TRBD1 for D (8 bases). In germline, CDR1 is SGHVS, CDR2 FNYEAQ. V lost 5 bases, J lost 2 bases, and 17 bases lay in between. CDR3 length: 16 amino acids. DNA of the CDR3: TGTGCCAGCAGCGGCGACAGGGGAGGGTACACAGATACGCAGTATTTT. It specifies CASSGDRGGYTDTQYF.

CDR3 region: CASSLRGVGAEAFF. The CDR3 nucleotides read TGTGCCAGCAGCCTTCGGGGGGTAGGGGCTGAAGCTTTCTTT. The chain has TRBV6-5 and TRBJ1-1; possible D gene TRBD1, 5 bases. V was shortened by 6 bases and J by 6 bases, with 17 bases between the two germline ends. Germline V gene lookup returns CDR1 MNHEY and CDR2 SVGAGI. The CDR3 has 14 residues.

For the CDR3, the DNA is TGTGCCAGCAGCTTATCCCAGGGGGAGAACAATGAGCAGTTCTTC. It specifies CASSLSQGENNEQFF. This chain connects TRBV7-2 to TRBJ2-1; TRBD1 matches at 7 bases. Germline trimming cut 2 bases from V and 5 bases from J; bases unmatched to any gene: 6. Germline CDR1 reads SGHTA; CDR2 reads FQGNSA. This CDR3 contains 15 residues.

CDR3 nucleotide sequence: TGTGCCAGCAGACGTACTCAGGGACCACCGACCGACAATGAGCAGTTCTTC. It encodes CASRRTQGPPTDNEQFF. The rearrangement uses TRBV7-2 and TRBJ2-1; D may be TRBD1 or TRBD2 (5 bases each). Germline CDR1 and CDR2: SGHTA and FQGNSA. This CDR3 is 17 amino acids long. The ends were cut back, 6 bases at V and 5 bases at J, with 23 bases in the middle.

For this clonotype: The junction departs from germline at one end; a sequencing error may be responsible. The CDR3 sequence is CASSHTGGGSYEQYF. CDR3 DNA sequence: TGTGCCAGCAGCCATACAGGGGGCGGTTCCTACGAGCAGTATTTC. The chain links TRBV7-3 to TRBJ2-7; TRBD1 agrees at 9 bases. CDR1 is SGHTA, CDR2 FQGTGA, per germline. The CDR3 has 15 amino acids. Together with reference TRBV7-3 and TRBJ2-7, the CDR3 gives the full variable domain: GAGVSQTPSNKVTEKGKYVELRCDPISGHTALYWYRQSLGQGPEFLIYFQGTGAADDSGLPNDRFFAVRPEGSVSTLKIQRTERGDSAVYLCASSHTGGGSYEQYFGPGTRLTVT.

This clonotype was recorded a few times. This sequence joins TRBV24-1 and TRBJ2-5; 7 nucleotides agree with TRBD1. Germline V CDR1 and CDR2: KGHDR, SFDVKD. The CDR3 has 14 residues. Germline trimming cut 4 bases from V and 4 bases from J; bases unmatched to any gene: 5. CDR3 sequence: CATSEQGVRETQYF. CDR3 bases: TGTGCCACCAGTGAGCAGGGGGTAAGAGAGACCCAGTACTTC.

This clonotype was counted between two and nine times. CDR3 bases: TGCGCCAGCAGCTCCAGCGGGGGGCGAGGAAATGAGCAGTTCTTC. Protein product: CASSSSGGRGNEQFF. V gene TRBV5-1 combines with J gene TRBJ2-1, with 9 bases lining up with TRBD2. V shed 3 bases, J shed 7 bases, and the junction held 8 bases outside the gene matches. This CDR3 has 15 residues. Germline loops: CDR1 SGHRS, CDR2 YFSETQ.

The CDR3 is CATSEQKYTDTQYF. In nucleotides, the CDR3 is TGTGCCACCAGCGAACAGAAGTACACAGATACGCAGTATTTT. This chain joins TRBV24-1 and TRBJ2-3; D unclear. The CDR3 runs to 14 residues. V was trimmed by 7 bases and J by 2 bases, leaving 12 bases between them. In germline, CDR1 is KGHDR, CDR2 SFDVKD.

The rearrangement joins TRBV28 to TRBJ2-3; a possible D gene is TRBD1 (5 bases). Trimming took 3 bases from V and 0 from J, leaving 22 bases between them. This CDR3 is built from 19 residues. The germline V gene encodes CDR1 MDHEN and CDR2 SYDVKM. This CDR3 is CASSLYLEGLTDSTDTQYF. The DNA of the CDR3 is TGTGCCAGCAGTTTGTATCTCGAAGGGCTGACAGATAGCACAGATACGCAGTATTTT. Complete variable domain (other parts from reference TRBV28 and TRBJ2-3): DVKVTQSSRYLVKRTGEKVFLECVQDMDHENMFWYRQDPGLGLRLIYFSYDVKMKEKGDIPEGYSVSREKKERFSLILESASTNQTSMYLCASSLYLEGLTDSTDTQYFGPGTRLTVL.

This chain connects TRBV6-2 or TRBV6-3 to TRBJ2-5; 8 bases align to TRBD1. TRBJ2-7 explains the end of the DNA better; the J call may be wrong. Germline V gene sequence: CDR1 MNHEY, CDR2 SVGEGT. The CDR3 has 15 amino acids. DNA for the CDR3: TGTGCCAGCAGTAAGCGGACAGGGCGCCCCTACGAGCAGTACTTC. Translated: CASSKRTGRPYEQYF.

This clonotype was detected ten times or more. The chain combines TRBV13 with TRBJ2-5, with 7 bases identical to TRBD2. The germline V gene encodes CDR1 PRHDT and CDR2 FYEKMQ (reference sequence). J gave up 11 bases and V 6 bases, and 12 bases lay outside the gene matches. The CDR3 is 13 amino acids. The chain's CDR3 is CASREAGYNEQYF. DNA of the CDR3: TGTGCCAGCAGAGAAGCGGGGTACAATGAGCAGTACTTC.

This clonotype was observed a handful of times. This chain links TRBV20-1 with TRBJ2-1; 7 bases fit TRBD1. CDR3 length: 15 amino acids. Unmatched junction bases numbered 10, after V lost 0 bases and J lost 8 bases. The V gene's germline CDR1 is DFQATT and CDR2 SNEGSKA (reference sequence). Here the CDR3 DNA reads TGCAGTGCTAGAGATCAGGGCAGGGGGAAATATGAGCAGTTCTTC. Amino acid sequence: CSARDQGRGKYEQFF.

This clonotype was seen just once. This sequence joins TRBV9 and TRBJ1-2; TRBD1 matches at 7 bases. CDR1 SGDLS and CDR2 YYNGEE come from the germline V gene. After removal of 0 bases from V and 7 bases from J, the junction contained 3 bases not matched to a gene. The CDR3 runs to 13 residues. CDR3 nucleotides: TGTGCCAGCAGCGTAGTTGACAGGGCTGGCTACACCTTC. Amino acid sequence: CASSVVDRAGYTF.

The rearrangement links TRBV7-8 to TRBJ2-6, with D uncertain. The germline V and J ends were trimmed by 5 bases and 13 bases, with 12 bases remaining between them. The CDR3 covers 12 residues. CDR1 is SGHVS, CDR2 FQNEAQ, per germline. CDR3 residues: CASSLLYAVLTF. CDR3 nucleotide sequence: TGTGCCAGCAGCCTCCTCTACGCGGTCCTGACTTTC.

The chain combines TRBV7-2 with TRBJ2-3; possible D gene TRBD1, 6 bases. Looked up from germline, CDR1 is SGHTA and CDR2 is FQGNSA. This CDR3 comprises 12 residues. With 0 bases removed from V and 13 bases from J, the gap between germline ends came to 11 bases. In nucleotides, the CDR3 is TGTGCCAGCAGCTTAGCGACAGGCCATAAGTATTTT. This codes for CASSLATGHKYF.

CDR3 in DNA: TGTGCCAGCAGCTTAGCGAGGACTAGCGGTGAGCAGTTCTTC. Encoded protein: CASSLARTSGEQFF. The chain carries TRBV7-2 and TRBJ2-1; 10 nucleotides line up with TRBD2. Trimming cost V 0 bases and J 9 bases; bases outside gene matches: 2. Per germline, CDR1 SGHTA and CDR2 FQGNSA. The CDR3 extends over 14 amino acids.

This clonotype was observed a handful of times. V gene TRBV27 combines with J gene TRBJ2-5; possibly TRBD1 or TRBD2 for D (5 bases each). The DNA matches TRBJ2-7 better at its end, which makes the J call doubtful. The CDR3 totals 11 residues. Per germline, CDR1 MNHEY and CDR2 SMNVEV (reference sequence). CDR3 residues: CASTRGDEQYF. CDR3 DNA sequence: TGTGCCAGCACGAGGGGCGACGAGCAGTACTTC.

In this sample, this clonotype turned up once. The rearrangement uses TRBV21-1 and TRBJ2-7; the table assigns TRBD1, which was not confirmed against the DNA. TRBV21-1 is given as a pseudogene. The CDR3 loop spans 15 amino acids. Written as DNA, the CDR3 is TGTGCCAGCAGCAAAGGGGACGACAGGGGCGACGAGCAGTACTTC. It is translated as CASSKGDDRGDEQYF.

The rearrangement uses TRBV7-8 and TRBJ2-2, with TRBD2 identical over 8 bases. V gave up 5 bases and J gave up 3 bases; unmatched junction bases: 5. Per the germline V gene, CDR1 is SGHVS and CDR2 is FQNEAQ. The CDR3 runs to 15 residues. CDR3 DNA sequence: TGTGCCAGCAGCCGACGGGGGGGGGACACCGGGGAGCTGTTTTTT. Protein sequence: CASSRRGGDTGELFF.

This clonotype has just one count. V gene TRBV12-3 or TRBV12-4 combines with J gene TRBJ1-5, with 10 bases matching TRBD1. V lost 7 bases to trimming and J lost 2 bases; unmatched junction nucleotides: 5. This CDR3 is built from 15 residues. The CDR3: CASTLDRGGNQPQHF. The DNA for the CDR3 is TGTGCCAGCACCTTGGACAGGGGGGGCAATCAGCCCCAGCATTTT.

DNA of the CDR3: TGCGCCAGCAGCATCGACAAGTCTGGTGGCTACACCTTC. As protein: CASSIDKSGGYTF. V and J are TRBV5-1 and TRBJ1-2; no firm D call. Trimming shortened V by 4 bases and J by 7 bases, and 14 bases separated the two germline ends. CDR1 is SGHRS and CDR2 is YFSETQ in the germline V gene. This CDR3 region has 13 residues.